This T cell receptor (beta chain) was obtained from a study of cytomegalovirus exposure and HLA in healthy donors. Regarding the study as a whole: Common viral pathogens seemed, in a later analysis, to connect with several of the most significant clusters. What was likely a sequencing artifact was a cluster of highly shared sequence variants. TCR association rates varied by HLA locus in a later analysis, with DRB1 highest and HLA-C lowest.

Note on this clone: The antigen remains undetermined.

Trimming took off 0 bases at V and 0 bases at J, with 17 bases between the two ends. CDR1 and CDR2 (germline): MGHRA, YSYEKL. The CDR3 totals 18 residues. Vbeta (60) and Jbeta (13) primers were used in the PCR. Produced via immunoSEQ multiplex PCR; TCRdb's table is partial and in-frame only. The sample lists about 120,000 clones, 72% occurring once. Nominally healthy donors were sampled, though unrecorded immune exposures were likely. The chain recombines TRBV4-1 with TRBJ1-1; D ambiguous. The TCR sequence derives from a man aged 25 to 40 in good health and CMV-seronegative. The sample taken for sequencing was PBMCs. The CDR3 region is CASSQDGRQDFVNTEAFF. The CDR3 DNA reads TGCGCCAGCAGCCAAGATGGTCGGCAGGACTTTGTGAACACTGAAGCTTTCTTT.